The 25 T cell receptor beta chains listed next were all sequenced from one sample in a study of identical twins. TCRdb redid the calling of the 5' RACE reads with MiXCR, one entry per CDR3 protein. The sample yields 350,000 or so distinct CDR3 sequences, about 9% seen once. The sample consisted of naive T cells sorted from blood. Receptor source: a woman aged 45-59 years in good health.

A few counts support this clonotype. This chain links TRBV12-3 or TRBV12-4 with TRBJ2-3, with 7 bases fitting TRBD2. The ends lost 8 bases at V and 4 bases at J; junction bases unmatched: 6. This CDR3 spans 13 amino acids. The CDR3 protein is CASEAGRADTQYF. The CDR3, as DNA: TGTGCCAGCGAGGCTGGGAGGGCAGATACGCAGTATTTT.

The genes are TRBV5-5 and TRBJ2-3; D unresolved. The V gene lost 4 bases and the J gene lost 2 bases, with 14 bases spanning the gap. This CDR3 comprises 15 residues. The germline gives CDR1 SGHKS, CDR2 YYEKEE (reference sequence). CDR3 coding DNA: TGTGCCAGCAGCAATGGCGCGAGATACACAGATACGCAGTATTTT. It is translated as CASSNGARYTDTQYF. The variable domain in full, with the rest retrieved from reference TRBV5-5 and TRBJ2-3, is DAGVTQSPTHLIKTRGQQVTLRCSPISGHKSVSWYQQVLGQGPQFIFQYYEKEERGRGNFPDRFSARQFPNYSSELNVNALLLGDSALYLCASSNGARYTDTQYFGPGTRLTVL.

The V call is TRBV20-1, the J call TRBJ2-3; a possible D gene is TRBD2 (6 bases). Germline loops: CDR1 DFQATT, CDR2 SNEGSKA (reference sequence). The CDR3 runs 13 residues. V lost 3 bases and J 5 bases, leaving 12 bases between the germline ends. The CDR3: CSASGSGRDTQYF. In DNA form, the CDR3 reads TGCAGTGCTAGCGGGAGCGGTAGAGATACGCAGTATTTT.

This chain links TRBV11-2 with TRBJ1-2; a possible D gene is TRBD1 (6 bases). Germline CDR1 is SGHAT and CDR2 is FQNNGV. Deletions cut 8 bases from V and 3 bases from J, with 19 bases between. This CDR3 is built from 15 residues. DNA of the CDR3: TGTGCCAGCGGCAACCAGGGGCTTTTGGACTATGGCTACACCTTC. It specifies CASGNQGLLDYGYTF. The full variable domain, its missing parts supplied by reference TRBV11-2 and TRBJ1-2, is EAGVAQSPRYKIIEKRQSVAFWCNPISGHATLYWYQQILGQGPKLLIQFQNNGVVDDSQLPKDRFSAERLKGVDSTLKIQPAKLEDSAVYLCASGNQGLLDYGYTFGSGTRLTVV.

The chain combines TRBV5-1 with TRBJ2-1; D ambiguous. Trimming stripped 4 bases from V and 5 bases from J, with 13 bases between. The CDR3 consists of 14 residues. CDR1 is SGHRS and CDR2 is YFSETQ in the germline V gene. The CDR3 spells CASSPPGRNNEQFF. CDR3 coding DNA: TGCGCCAGCAGCCCCCCGGGCAGAAACAATGAGCAGTTCTTC. Combining the CDR3 with reference TRBV5-1 and TRBJ2-1 gives the whole variable domain KAGVTQTPRYLIKTRGQQVTLSCSPISGHRSVSWYQQTPGQGLQFLFEYFSETQRNKGNFPGRFSGRQFSNSRSEMNVSTLELGDSALYLCASSPPGRNNEQFFGPGTRLTVL.

The sample holds a few counts of this clonotype. This chain joins TRBV27 and TRBJ2-6, with D uncertain. CDR3 length: 14 amino acids. Germline V gene data show CDR1 as MNHEY and CDR2 as SMNVEV (reference sequence). V lost 5 bases and J lost 1, with 6 bases in between. In DNA form, the CDR3 reads TGTGCCAGCAGTATAGGTTCTGGGGCCAACGTCCTGACTTTC. Amino acid sequence: CASSIGSGANVLTF.

The chain's CDR3 is CASSDRVIQKLFF. In DNA form, the CDR3 reads TGTGCCAGCTCGGACAGGGTTATTCAAAAACTGTTTTTT. The chain employs TRBV7-8 and TRBJ1-4; TRBD1 agrees at 8 bases. The J segment lost 9 bases and the V segment lost 8 bases, leaving 8 bases of the junction unmatched. Germline assignment: CDR1 SGHVS and CDR2 FQNEAQ. This CDR3 spans 13 amino acids. The full variable domain, its missing parts supplied by reference TRBV7-8 and TRBJ1-4, is GAGVSQSPRYKVAKRGQDVALRCDPISGHVSLFWYQQALGQGPEFLTYFQNEAQLDKSGLPSDRFFAERPEGSVSTLKIQRTQQEDSAVYLCASSDRVIQKLFFGSGTQLSVL.

This clonotype was picked up many times. J is TRBJ1-4 and V is TRBV5-1; D not resolved. Deletions cut 1 base from V and 8 bases from J, with 15 bases between. Germline CDR1 is SGHRS and CDR2 is YFSETQ. This CDR3 is built from 15 residues. The CDR3 DNA sequence: TGCGCCAGCAGCTTGACTCAATGGGGAGGAGAAAAACTGTTTTTT. Amino acids: CASSLTQWGGEKLFF. The complete variable domain, with remaining parts taken from reference TRBV5-1 and TRBJ1-4, reads KAGVTQTPRYLIKTRGQQVTLSCSPISGHRSVSWYQQTPGQGLQFLFEYFSETQRNKGNFPGRFSGRQFSNSRSEMNVSTLELGDSALYLCASSLTQWGGEKLFFGSGTQLSVL.

This clonotype was observed a handful of times. The V and J genes are TRBV16 and TRBJ1-1; 8 nucleotides agree with TRBD1. Germline-derived CDR1 and CDR2 are KGHSY and FQNENV. V dropped 6 bases and J dropped 8; count of bases not matched to a gene: 11. The CDR3 extends over 14 amino acids. CDR3 sequence reads: CASRKIQGDREAFF. In nucleotides, the CDR3 is TGTGCCAGCAGAAAAATTCAGGGGGACAGGGAAGCTTTCTTT.

In this sample, this clonotype turned up a few times. The chain has TRBV19 and TRBJ2-1, with unresolved D. Deletions cut 1 base from V and 9 bases from J, with 10 bases between. The CDR3 loop spans 13 amino acids. Germline V CDR1 and CDR2: LNHDA, SQIVND (reference sequence). The CDR3: CASSIVPTGEQFF. The CDR3 region has the DNA TGTGCCAGTAGTATAGTACCAACTGGTGAGCAGTTCTTC.

This clonotype was counted a few times. The J gene is TRBJ1-2, the V gene TRBV27; a weak D match, TRBD1 (5 bases). V was trimmed by 6 bases and J by 6 bases, leaving 14 bases between them. Germline loops: CDR1 MNHEY, CDR2 SMNVEV (reference sequence). There are 13 residues in the CDR3. CDR3 nucleotides: TGTGCCAGCAGGTCCTTGGGGGAAAATGGCTACACCTTC. It yields the protein CASRSLGENGYTF.

This clonotype was counted between two and nine times. The chain recombines TRBV4-1 with TRBJ2-1; D is ambiguous. This CDR3 is built from 12 residues. Germline assignment: CDR1 MGHRA and CDR2 YSYEKL. With 2 bases removed from V and 10 bases from J, the gap between germline ends came to 9 bases. The CDR3 loop reads CASSQIADEQFF. In nucleotides, the CDR3 is TGCGCCAGCAGCCAAATAGCCGACGAGCAGTTCTTC.

In its sample, this clonotype was seen a few times. The chain carries TRBV15 and TRBJ1-3; D gene unclear. CDR3 length: 15 amino acids. The germline gives CDR1 LNHNV, CDR2 YYDKDF (reference sequence). The V gene lost 0 bases and the J gene lost 1 base, with 7 bases spanning the gap. The CDR3 DNA is TGTGCCACCAGCAGAGATGCGGGGTCTGGAAACACCATATATTTT. It specifies CATSRDAGSGNTIYF.

A few counts support this clonotype. The genes are TRBV5-1 and TRBJ1-4; 7 positions match TRBD1. The germline gives CDR1 SGHRS, CDR2 YFSETQ. V lost 7 bases, J lost 4 bases, and 7 bases stayed unmatched. This CDR3 is 14 amino acids long. The CDR3 is CASGPGTVNEKLFF. As DNA, the CDR3 is TGCGCCAGCGGACCCGGGACAGTTAATGAAAAACTGTTTTTT.

V usage is TRBV20-1 and J usage is TRBJ2-3, with 16 bases that match TRBD2. CDR1 and CDR2 from the germline V gene are DFQATT and SNEGSKA (reference sequence). The CDR3 is 20 amino acids. V lost 3 bases and J lost 0; bases outside the gene matches: 12. The CDR3 DNA follows: TGCAGTGCTAGTGGGTTATCGGGACTAGCGGGAGGGACTAGCACAGATACGCAGTATTTT. Amino acid sequence: CSASGLSGLAGGTSTDTQYF.

The rearrangement links TRBV4-1 to TRBJ2-1; 8 bases map to TRBD2. V lost 5 bases, J lost 8 bases, and 11 bases stayed unmatched. Germline CDR1 and CDR2: MGHRA and YSYEKL. The CDR3 contains 15 residues. The CDR3 DNA is TGCGCCAGCAGCGGGGGGGGTAGCGGGAAGCATGAGCAGTTCTTC. Residues: CASSGGGSGKHEQFF.

This clonotype was observed a few times. The chain carries TRBV12-3 or TRBV12-4 and TRBJ1-5; the D is unclear. This CDR3 contains 13 residues. V was shortened by 6 bases and J by 6 bases, with 12 bases between the two germline ends. The CDR3 here is CASRGSPGQPQHF. The CDR3 DNA is TGTGCCAGCAGGGGGTCCCCGGGTCAGCCCCAGCATTTT.

The CDR3 protein is CASSPARLAGGSSYNEQFF. The CDR3 DNA sequence: TGTGCCAGCAGTCCCGCCAGACTAGCGGGAGGAAGCTCCTACAATGAGCAGTTCTTC. This sequence joins TRBV27 and TRBJ2-1; 13 bases are a match to TRBD2. The CDR3 spans 19 residues. V was clipped by 5 bases and J by 0 bases; unmatched bases: 10. The germline V gene encodes CDR1 MNHEY and CDR2 SMNVEV (reference sequence).

This clonotype was recorded a few times. The chain links TRBV5-1 to TRBJ1-2; D perhaps matches TRBD1 (6 bases). CDR3 length equals 15 residues. V lost 4 bases and J lost 8, with 21 bases in between. The V gene's germline CDR1 is SGHRS and CDR2 YFSETQ. The CDR3 region has the DNA TGCGCCAGCAGCCCCCGGGAGGGGGGCCTTAGCGGCTACACCTTC. Its translation is CASSPREGGLSGYTF.

This chain connects TRBV10-2 to TRBJ2-1; no reliable D call. Looked up from germline, CDR1 is WSHSY and CDR2 is SAAADI. The CDR3 runs to 12 residues. Trimming stripped 3 bases from V and 8 bases from J, with 8 bases between. CDR3 DNA: TGCGCCAGCAGTGATCCGGGCCATGAGCAGTTCTTC. Protein sequence: CASSDPGHEQFF.

The J gene is TRBJ2-1, the V gene TRBV9; 11 nucleotides line up with TRBD2. V was clipped by 5 bases and J by 6 bases; unmatched bases: 16. The CDR3 totals 18 residues. Germline V lookup: CDR1 SGDLS, CDR2 YYNGEE. CDR3 region: CASRPGTSGAPGGNEQFF. CDR3 nucleotide sequence: TGTGCCAGCAGGCCCGGGACTAGCGGAGCCCCGGGCGGCAATGAGCAGTTCTTC.

The V gene is TRBV27, the J gene TRBJ2-5; 7 nucleotides match TRBD2. V lost 3 bases, J lost 4 bases, and 5 bases stayed unmatched. Germline V gene data show CDR1 as MNHEY and CDR2 as SMNVEV (reference sequence). This CDR3 is 14 amino acids long. The CDR3 region is CASSLTSRPETQYF. Written as DNA, the CDR3 is TGTGCCAGCAGTTTGACTAGCCGGCCAGAGACCCAGTACTTC.

This clonotype was picked up a small number of times. The CDR3 reads CAISETAENQPQHF. CDR3 coding DNA: TGTGCCATCAGTGAGACGGCAGAGAATCAGCCCCAGCATTTT. The rearrangement links TRBV10-3 to TRBJ1-5; the D is unclear. CDR3 length: 14 residues. Germline values: CDR1 ENHRY, CDR2 SYGVKD. Deletions cut 2 bases from V and 4 bases from J, with 9 bases between.

This clonotype occurred many times. This sequence joins TRBV15 and TRBJ1-1, with D unclear. The germline V gene encodes CDR1 LNHNV and CDR2 YYDKDF (reference sequence). V lost 0 bases and J 4 bases, leaving 9 bases between the germline ends. The CDR3 sequence is 14 residues long. This CDR3 reads CATSRDKASTEAFF. As DNA, the CDR3 is TGTGCCACCAGCAGAGATAAAGCGAGCACTGAAGCTTTCTTT.

This clonotype was observed a handful of times. The V and J genes are TRBV15 and TRBJ2-2; possible D gene TRBD1, 5 bases. Germline V gene lookup returns CDR1 LNHNV and CDR2 YYDKDF (reference sequence). There are 16 residues in the CDR3. V was clipped by 2 bases and J by 1 base, with 11 bases between them. The CDR3 sequence: CATSRPGRENTGELFF. CDR3 coding DNA: TGTGCCACCAGCAGACCTGGCAGGGAGAACACCGGGGAGCTGTTTTTT.